The 9 T cell receptor beta chains reported below all come from one sample, sequenced in a study of vaccination and CD4 T cells after COVID-19 (dated 2022 in TCRdb). Interpreted using the paper, the treatment or condition label stands for: approximately nine-day PBMC culture with coronavirus spike peptide pools or control peptides (ViraFEST assay). To prepare the library, PCR was applied. TCRdb names Illumina iSeq 100 as the instrument used. TCR sequencing of DNA from cultured CD4+ T cells used the Oncomine TCR Beta short-read assay at the Johns Hopkins FTIC core. TCRdb redid the processing of the public reads, applying fastp at Q25 and MiXCR, and retained in-frame beta chains. Records with the same CDR3 protein are collapsed into one entry carrying the most frequent genes and DNA. The sample contains roughly 18,000 distinct CDR3 sequences, 43% of them found a single time. The ten largest clones take up about 7% of the sample.

Antigens of these TCRs are unknown. The sample in question was CD4+ T cells from blood, cultured in vitro, obtained after SARS-CoV-2 vaccination. All receptors derive from a human donor who had recovered from COVID-19.

The J gene is TRBJ1-1, the V gene TRBV20-1, with a possible D match to TRBD1 (5 bases). The CDR3 covers 16 residues. Germline V lookup: CDR1 DFQATT, CDR2 SNEGSKA (reference sequence). The V end lost 3 bases, the J end lost 1 base, and 18 bases lay between the germline ends. CDR3 nucleotides: TGCAGTGCTAGCCTAACATCCGGGACCGCGAACACTGAAGCTTTCTTT. Translating gives CSASLTSGTANTEAFF.

The chain joins TRBV6-2 or TRBV6-3 to TRBJ2-7; D possibly corresponds to TRBD2 (5 bases). Germline values: CDR1 MNHEY, CDR2 SVGEGT. This CDR3 region has 17 residues. Trimming removed 2 bases from V and 0 bases from J, with 17 bases in between. Here the CDR3 DNA reads TGTGCCAGCAGTTACCCTTCGGGGTCGGGCAACTCCTACGAGCAGTACTTC. This encodes CASSYPSGSGNSYEQYF.

The V call is TRBV20-1, the J call TRBJ2-3; 8 nucleotides align to TRBD2. This CDR3 is 13 amino acids long. Germline V lookup: CDR1 DFQATT, CDR2 SNEGSKA (reference sequence). The chain's CDR3 is CSVLWRGVDTQYF. Here the CDR3 DNA reads TGCAGCGTGCTATGGCGGGGGGTTGATACGCAGTATTTT.

This clonotype came up a few times. V is TRBV6-1 and J is TRBJ2-5, with 7 bases aligning to TRBD1. The CDR3 contains 18 residues. The ends lost 3 bases at V and 2 bases at J; junction bases unmatched: 15. The germline gives CDR1 MNHNS, CDR2 SASEGT. This chain's CDR3 is CASSEPLTRQGRQETQYF. DNA for the CDR3: TGTGCCAGCAGTGAGCCCCTCACCCGACAGGGCCGTCAAGAGACCCAGTACTTC.

Comments on this clonotype: The germline gene is not matched at one end of the junction; a read error may be the cause. This chain connects TRBV20-1 to TRBJ2-2; 9 bases align to TRBD2. Per the germline V gene, CDR1 is DFQATT and CDR2 is SNEGSKA (reference sequence). The CDR3 contains 14 residues. The CDR3 here is CSARAGGNTGELFF. CDR3 coding DNA: TGCAGTGCCAGAGCGGGGGGAAACACCGGGGAGCTGTTTTTT.

The chain combines TRBV6-1 with TRBJ1-2, with TRBD1 matching over 7 bases. The CDR3 has 11 amino acids. V lost 8 bases, J lost 8 bases, and 5 bases stayed unmatched. Per germline, CDR1 MNHNS and CDR2 SASEGT. Here the CDR3 reads CASRQGSGYTF. The DNA of the CDR3 is TGTGCCAGCCGACAGGGATCCGGCTACACCTTC.

This clonotype came up a few times. The J gene is TRBJ1-5, the V gene TRBV19, with 10 nucleotides matching TRBD1. The CDR3 covers 13 residues. The V and J ends lost 8 bases and 5 bases, in that order; junction bases with no gene match: 3. Germline loops: CDR1 LNHDA, CDR2 SQIVND (reference sequence). Written as DNA, the CDR3 is TGTGCCAGTGGGACAGGGGTGGATCAGCCCCAGCATTTT. Protein sequence: CASGTGVDQPQHF.

This chain joins TRBV5-6 and TRBJ1-5, with TRBD1 as a possible D gene (5 bases). Trimming stripped 3 bases from V and 4 bases from J, with 14 bases between. From germline, CDR1 is SGHDT and CDR2 YYEEEE. This CDR3 has 15 amino acids. This CDR3 is CASSWGLGENQPQHF. As DNA, the CDR3 is TGTGCCAGCAGCTGGGGACTGGGCGAGAATCAGCCCCAGCATTTT. Together with reference TRBV5-6 and TRBJ1-5, the CDR3 gives the full variable domain: DAGVTQSPTHLIKTRGQQVTLRCSPKSGHDTVSWYQQALGQGPQFIFQYYEEEERQRGNFPDRFSGHQFPNYSSELNVNALLLGDSALYLCASSWGLGENQPQHFGDGTRLSIL.

V and J are TRBV20-1 and TRBJ2-7, with D possibly called TRBD1 or TRBD2 (5 bases each). CDR1 DFQATT and CDR2 SNEGSKA come from the germline V gene (reference sequence). This CDR3 has 14 residues. V shed 2 bases and J shed 7 bases, with 18 bases lying between them. The CDR3, as DNA: TGCAGTGCTAGACCCGGGACGTTTTTGAGGGAGCAGTACTTC. Residues: CSARPGTFLREQYF.